This TCR beta chain was sequenced in a study of cytomegalovirus exposure and HLA in healthy donors. A remark on this clone: Its antigen is unidentified.

PCR involved 60 Vbeta and 13 Jbeta primers. The protocol was immunoSEQ multiplex PCR, while the TCRdb copy is restricted to in-frame clones and leaves out a portion. The sample shows approximately 59,000 clones, 65% to 70% of them seen only once. The study, taken as a whole, reports: While the bulk of TCR sequences proved rare, some public TCRs turned up in many donors.

CDR3 length: 15 residues. V shed 0 bases and J 5 bases; nucleotides not matched to a gene: 5. In germline, CDR1 is GTSNPN, CDR2 SVGIG (reference sequence). The sequenced sample consisted of PBMCs. The source of this sequence is a man in his forties in good health and CMV-seropositive. The V gene is TRBV30, the J gene TRBJ2-1, with 9 bases identical to TRBD2. CDR3 sequence (DNA): TGTGCCTGGAGTGTGGGGACTAGCTGGAACAATGAGCAGTTCTTC. It yields the protein CAWSVGTSWNNEQFF.